One sample yielded the 3 T cell receptor beta chains listed below, sequenced in a study of cytomegalovirus exposure and HLA in healthy donors (dated by TCRdb to about 2017). The receptor library was made with the immunoSEQ multiplex PCR assay. Sourced from immuneACCESS, this table was stored by TCRdb with only in-frame sequences that have V and J called. A share of the clones is absent; for the studies checked, an unresolved V gene accounts for under half, and the remainder has no known explanation. A total of tens of thousands of clones appear in this sample, roughly nine tenths of them only once. Of the sample, around 3% falls within the top ten clones. Sequencing was carried out using PBMCs. All receptors derive from a man between 18 and 29 years old in good health and CMV-seronegative.

This chain links TRBV11-2 with TRBJ2-2, with 7 nucleotides matching TRBD1. The CDR3 sequence is 16 residues long. V shed 0 bases and J 8 bases; nucleotides not matched to a gene: 9. Per germline, CDR1 SGHAT and CDR2 FQNNGV. CDR3 residues: CASSLEATGRAGELFF. CDR3 sequence (DNA): TGTGCCAGCAGCTTAGAGGCGACAGGGCGGGCTGGGGAGCTGTTTTTT.

J is TRBJ2-7 and V is TRBV28; D may be TRBD1 (5 bases). The germline V gene has CDR1 MDHEN and CDR2 SYDVKM. This CDR3 region has 15 residues. Trimming took off 6 bases at V and 2 bases at J, with 17 bases between the two ends. The CDR3 region has the DNA TGTGCCAGCAGCACCCGAGGACACTTAACCTACGAGCAGTACTTC. It codes for CASSTRGHLTYEQYF.

This chain links TRBV9 with TRBJ1-5; 9 nucleotides align to TRBD1. V was clipped by 0 bases and J by 7 bases; unmatched bases: 5. The CDR3 covers 15 residues. Germline CDR1 and CDR2: SGDLS and YYNGEE. In DNA, the CDR3 is TGTGCCAGCAGCGTAGGTGGACAGGGGAGCCAGCCCCAGCATTTT. It yields the protein CASSVGGQGSQPQHF.